One sample yielded the 24 T cell receptor beta chains listed below, sequenced in a study of brain metastases from non-small cell lung cancer. Profiling relied on immunoSEQ multiplex PCR, and the TCRdb table lists in-frame clones only, not all of them. This sample yields thousands of clones, of which under 90% are seen a single time; just under 40% belongs to the top ten. The sequenced sample was tissue from a brain metastasis. The receptors were sampled from a donor aged 40 or older with non-small cell lung cancer.

The chain carries TRBV11-3 and TRBJ2-7, with D possibly being TRBD2 (6 bases). Germline lookup yields CDR1 SGHNT and CDR2 YENEEA. The length of the CDR3 is 15 residues. V lost 5 bases, J lost 7 bases, and 21 bases lay in between. The CDR3 spells CASSLSGATTYEQYF. CDR3 DNA: TGTGCCAGCAGCCTTTCGGGAGCAACTACGTATGAGCAGTACTTC.

The chain joins TRBV3-1 (or the pseudogene TRBV3-2) to TRBJ1-6; D is ambiguous. V shed 6 bases and J shed 11 bases, with 8 bases lying between them. CDR3 length: 11 residues. Per the germline V gene, CDR1 is LGHDT and CDR2 is YNNKEL (reference sequence). The CDR3: CASSGGPPLHF. CDR3 nucleotide sequence: TGTGCCAGCAGTGGTGGGCCACCCCTCCACTTT.

The chain is built from TRBV19 and TRBJ1-1, with unresolved D. The CDR3 is made up of 13 amino acids. Germline V gene data show CDR1 as LNHDA and CDR2 as SQIVND (reference sequence). The V end lost 6 bases, the J end lost 6 bases, and 14 bases lay between the germline ends. The DNA of the CDR3 is TGTGCCAGTAGAAAAGGAAAAGAAGCTGAAGCTTTCTTT. Its protein product is CASRKGKEAEAFF.

V is TRBV18 and J is TRBJ1-4; unclear D gene. Germline assignment: CDR1 KGHSH and CDR2 LQKENI. The CDR3 covers 12 residues. With 1 base removed from V and 8 bases from J, the gap between germline ends came to 5 bases. The CDR3 loop reads CASSPLGEKLFF. The DNA of the CDR3 is TGTGCCAGCTCACCACTGGGGGAAAAACTGTTTTTT. Full variable domain (missing parts from reference TRBV18 and TRBJ1-4): NAGVMQNPRHLVRRRGQEARLRCSPMKGHSHVYWYRQLPEEGLKFMVYLQKENIIDESGMPKERFSAEFPKEGPSILRIQQVVRGDSAAYFCASSPLGEKLFFGSGTQLSVL.

The V and J genes are TRBV6-2 or TRBV6-3 and TRBJ2-1; 8 bases are shared with TRBD2. V shed 5 bases and J 8 bases; nucleotides not matched to a gene: 2. The CDR3 is 12 amino acids. Germline CDR1 is MNHEY and CDR2 is SVGEGT. CDR3 protein: CASSLREDEQFF. The CDR3 DNA reads as TGTGCCAGCAGTCTGCGGGAGGATGAGCAGTTCTTC.

The chain links TRBV6-1 to TRBJ2-2; D is tentatively TRBD1 or TRBD2 (5 bases each). Germline assignment: CDR1 MNHNS and CDR2 SASEGT. The CDR3 is made up of 13 amino acids. Between the trimmed V and J ends, which lost 7 bases and 7 bases, there was a span of 13 bases. CDR3 DNA sequence: TGTGCCAGCACTTGGTATGGGGGCGGGGAGCTGTTTTTT. This codes for CASTWYGGGELFF.

This clone was seen only once. The chain is built from TRBV28 and TRBJ1-5; the D gene is possibly TRBD1 (5 bases). Trimming pared 7 bases from V and 6 bases from J, leaving 13 bases between. The CDR3 covers 13 residues. Germline V gene sequence: CDR1 MDHEN, CDR2 SYDVKM. CDR3 protein: CASNEQAGQPQHF. In DNA form, the CDR3 reads TGTGCCAGCAACGAACAGGCCGGTCAGCCCCAGCATTTT.

The CDR3: CASSLAVSSTDTQYF. In DNA form, the CDR3 reads TGTGCCAGCAGCTTAGCGGTTTCTAGCACAGATACGCAGTATTTT. The chain recombines TRBV11-3 with TRBJ2-3; D gene ambiguous. Trimming shortened V by 1 base and J by 0 bases, and 8 bases separated the two germline ends. Germline V CDR1 and CDR2: SGHNT, YENEEA. The CDR3 runs to 15 residues.

CDR3 sequence reads: CASSETSAEVGELFF. In nucleotides, the CDR3 is TGTGCCAGCAGTGAAACTAGCGCTGAAGTGGGGGAGCTGTTTTTT. The chain carries TRBV2 and TRBJ2-2; 7 bases are a match to TRBD2. The CDR3 is made up of 15 amino acids. J lost 8 bases, V lost 2 bases, and 8 bases had no gene match. Germline-derived CDR1 and CDR2 are SNHLY and FYNNEI.

The chain has TRBV4-3 and TRBJ1-3; perhaps TRBD1 as D (5 bases). Trimming stripped 1 base from V and 0 bases from J, with 10 bases between. The germline V gene has CDR1 LGHNA and CDR2 YSLEER. The CDR3 is 16 residues long. CDR3 sequence (DNA): TGCGCCAGCAGCCAAGCGTTCGGGACCTCTGGAAACACCATATATTTT. It yields the protein CASSQAFGTSGNTIYF.

The chain couples TRBV4-3 to TRBJ2-7, with D hard to call. Between the trimmed V and J ends, which lost 0 bases and 4 bases, there was a span of 19 bases. The CDR3 totals 17 residues. Germline V gene data show CDR1 as LGHNA and CDR2 as YSLEER. CDR3 DNA sequence: TGCGCCAGCAGCCAAGATCCCGGGCCCTCAGCCCGTTACGAGCAGTACTTC. Protein sequence: CASSQDPGPSARYEQYF.

CDR3 region: CASRGGATNEKLFF. DNA for the CDR3: TGTGCCAGCAGGGGCGGTGCAACTAATGAAAAACTGTTTTTT. This chain connects TRBV7-2 to TRBJ1-4, with D unclear. Trimming removed 6 bases from V and 0 bases from J, with 8 bases in between. The CDR3 has 14 residues. Germline lookup yields CDR1 SGHTA and CDR2 FQGNSA.

This chain links TRBV11-3 with TRBJ1-5; TRBD1 aligns across 7 bases. With V trimmed by 7 bases and J by 7 bases, 10 bases remained unmatched. CDR3 length: 14 amino acids. The germline V gene encodes CDR1 SGHNT and CDR2 YENEEA. CDR3 DNA sequence: TGTGCCAGCACCCCCAGAGGGGGCAGACAGCCCCAGCATTTT. The encoded protein is CASTPRGGRQPQHF.

V gene TRBV30 combines with J gene TRBJ1-1; 8 positions match TRBD1. The germline CDR1 and CDR2 sequences are GTSNPN and SVGIG (reference sequence). The CDR3 contains 15 residues. J was trimmed by 0 bases and V by 5 bases; bases with no gene match: 8. CDR3 loop: CAWGPRDRLNTEAFF. CDR3 nucleotides: TGTGCCTGGGGGCCCCGGGACAGGCTGAACACTGAAGCTTTCTTT.

Note on this clone: Germline and junction disagree at one end, which may indicate a read error. This sequence joins TRBV6-5 and TRBJ1-6; D gene uncertain. Per germline, CDR1 MNHEY and CDR2 SVGAGI. The length of the CDR3 is 15 residues. The CDR3 reads CAGSYSKGHWSPLHF. CDR3 nucleotides: TGTGCCGGCAGTTACTCGAAAGGGCATTGGTCACCCCTCCACTTT.

The genes are TRBV7-3 and TRBJ2-1, with 10 bases matching TRBD2. The CDR3 has 15 residues. The V gene's germline CDR1 is SGHTA and CDR2 FQGTGA. Unmatched junction bases numbered 5, after V lost 5 bases and J lost 4 bases. CDR3 coding DNA: TGTGCCAGCAGCCCCGAGCGGGGGGGATACAATGAGCAGTTCTTC. Amino acids: CASSPERGGYNEQFF. The whole variable domain, remainder taken from reference TRBV7-3 and TRBJ2-1, is GAGVSQTPSNKVTEKGKYVELRCDPISGHTALYWYRQSLGQGPEFLIYFQGTGAADDSGLPNDRFFAVRPEGSVSTLKIQRTERGDSAVYLCASSPERGGYNEQFFGPGTRLTVL.

This clone came up a few times. The V gene is TRBV7-9, the J gene TRBJ1-4; D is unclear. CDR1 and CDR2 from the germline V gene are SEHNR and FQNEAQ (reference sequence). V was shortened by 5 bases and J by 8 bases, with 12 bases between the two germline ends. The length of the CDR3 is 13 residues. CDR3 in amino acids: CASSMINGEKLFF. The CDR3 DNA reads as TGTGCCAGCAGCATGATTAACGGGGAAAAACTGTTTTTT.

The chain links TRBV6-5 to TRBJ2-7; D gene uncertain. V lost 5 bases, J lost 5 bases, and 13 bases lay in between. Germline CDR1 reads MNHEY; CDR2 reads SVGAGI. CDR3 size: 13 residues. The CDR3 bases are TGTGCCAGCAGTCTCCTTCACGGCCACGAGCAGTACTTC. This gives the protein CASSLLHGHEQYF.

The rearrangement uses TRBV6-2 or TRBV6-3 and TRBJ1-3; D remains ambiguous. The germline gives CDR1 MNHEY, CDR2 SVGEGT. This CDR3 is 14 amino acids long. V lost 0 bases, J lost 3 bases, and 6 bases lay in between. CDR3 bases: TGTGCCAGCAGTTACTCGGGAGGTGGAAACACCATATATTTT. Its protein product is CASSYSGGGNTIYF.

This chain connects TRBV5-6 to TRBJ1-3, with D possibly matching TRBD1 (5 bases). From germline, CDR1 is SGHDT and CDR2 YYEEEE. This CDR3 is built from 15 residues. V shed 1 base and J shed 3 bases, with 11 bases lying between them. CDR3 sequence reads: CASSLSGPSGNTIYF. CDR3 DNA sequence: TGTGCCAGCAGCTTGTCAGGGCCCAGTGGAAACACCATATATTTT.

The CDR3 DNA reads TGTGCCAGCCCCAAAGAGGGTATGAACACTGAAGCTTTCTTT. Translating gives CASPKEGMNTEAFF. V and J are TRBV6-5 and TRBJ1-1, with no clear D. Per the germline V gene, CDR1 is MNHEY and CDR2 is SVGAGI. The CDR3 extends over 14 amino acids. Between the trimmed V and J ends, which lost 8 bases and 0 bases, there was a span of 13 bases.

The chain has TRBV12-3 or TRBV12-4 and TRBJ1-2, with TRBD1 matching 8 bases. The CDR3 extends over 13 amino acids. V lost 5 bases and J lost 4; bases outside the gene matches: 3. CDR3 nucleotides: TGTGCCAGCAGTGACAGGGGTCCCTATGGCTACACCTTC. Residues: CASSDRGPYGYTF.

CDR3 sequence: CASSRGGTGKEDGYTF. The CDR3 DNA reads as TGCGCCAGCAGCCGGGGAGGGACAGGGAAGGAAGATGGCTACACCTTC. The chain joins TRBV5-1 to TRBJ1-2; the match to TRBD1 covers 9 bases. The J segment lost 6 bases and the V segment lost 4 bases, leaving 13 bases of the junction unmatched. This CDR3 has 16 residues. Germline assignment: CDR1 SGHRS and CDR2 YFSETQ.

In DNA form, the CDR3 reads TGCAGCGTACCCGGGACAGGACACACTGAAGCTTTCTTT. Amino acid sequence: CSVPGTGHTEAFF. The chain is built from TRBV29-1 and TRBJ1-1; TRBD1 aligns across 8 bases. V dropped 6 bases and J dropped 3; count of bases not matched to a gene: 6. Germline-derived CDR1 and CDR2 are SQVTM and ANQGSEA. This CDR3 has 13 amino acids.